These T cell receptor beta chains were read from a single sample in a study of cytomegalovirus exposure and HLA in healthy donors. Some clones are missing from TCRdb's copy, which holds only in-frame ones; the method was immunoSEQ multiplex PCR. The sample holds about 120,000 clones, approximately 80% seen once. Sequencing was carried out using PBMCs. Source of these receptors: a woman aged 40 to 50 in good health and CMV-seronegative. Both conserved end residues are part of each CDR3. D genes are given only for firm matches. Only part of the rows carry a size: once, few, many, or a class if the clone is expanded.

d_call clone_size j_call cdr3_length v_call cdr3_nt cdr3_aa
TRBD1 NA TRBJ2-3 15 TRBV2 TGTGCCAGCAGTTTCGACAGGGGGCTGGCAGATACGCAGTATTTT CASSFDRGLADTQYF
TRBD2 NA TRBJ2-5 15 TRBV12-5 TGTGCTAGTGGTTTGACTTCGGGGGGGCTTGGGACCCAGTACTTC CASGLTSGGLGTQYF
NA NA TRBJ1-3 13 TRBV6-1 TGTGCCACCGGGCGGGGGGGAGGGAACACCATATATTTT CATGRGGGNTIYF
NA once TRBJ1-1 14 TRBV6-6 TGTGCCAGCAGTTCAAGACAGCCCGGCACTGAAGCTTTCTTT CASSSRQPGTEAFF
TRBD1 NA TRBJ1-5 17 TRBV19 TGTGCCAGTACCCGGTCCCGGACAGGGGTTTACAATCAGCCCCAGCATTTT CASTRSRTGVYNQPQHF
TRBD2 NA TRBJ2-7 14 TRBV5-1 TGCGCCAGCAGCTTGGCGGGAGGCCCCTACGAGCAGTACTTC CASSLAGGPYEQYF
TRBD1 few TRBJ2-7 12 TRBV6-5 TGTGCCAGCGGGGACAGCATCTACGAGCAGTACTTC CASGDSIYEQYF
NA few TRBJ1-1 14 TRBV30 TGTGCCTGGAAAAAGGTAGGGGGTGGCACTGAAGCTTTCTTT CAWKKVGGGTEAFF
TRBD1 NA TRBJ1-1 14 TRBV5-1 TGCGCCAGCAGCGGTGGACAGGGAGTTACTGAAGCTTTCTTT CASSGGQGVTEAFF
NA once TRBJ2-3 18 TRBV13 TGTGCCAGCAGCTTAGGATCAATACAGGGCCTTAGCACAGATACGCAGTATTTT CASSLGSIQGLSTDTQYF
NA NA TRBJ1-2 16 TRBV30 TGTGCCGGAAATACCGCGGGGCTATCAGCTAACTATGGCTACACCTTC CAGNTAGLSANYGYTF
NA NA TRBJ2-1 17 TRBV15 TGTGCCACCAGCAGAGCTCCGGGGATCTTGATGCGTAATGAGCAGTTCTTC CATSRAPGILMRNEQFF
TRBD1 NA TRBJ1-1 15 TRBV11-1 TGTGCCAGCAGCTCCAGACAGGGTAGAAACACTGAAGCTTTCTTT CASSSRQGRNTEAFF
TRBD2 NA TRBJ2-3 14 TRBV27 TGTGCCAGCAGTTTAGCGGGAGGGCCCGATACGCAGTATTTT CASSLAGGPDTQYF
NA NA TRBJ2-5 13 TRBV5-1 TGCGCCAGCAGCTCAGGGAATTGGGAGACCCAGTACTTC CASSSGNWETQYF
TRBD1 few TRBJ2-3 14 TRBV6-1 TGTGCCAGCAGTGACAGGGGGCGGGCAGATACGCAGTATTTT CASSDRGRADTQYF
NA NA TRBJ2-7 17 TRBV4-1 TGCGCCAGCAGCCAAGGGGTCCCAGCCAGGGGACGGTACGAGCAGTACTTC CASSQGVPARGRYEQYF
TRBD2 NA TRBJ2-7 17 TRBV5-4 TGTGCCAGCAGCTTAGGTCCCGGCCCGGGGGGGGCGGGTGAGCAGTACTTC CASSLGPGPGGAGEQYF
TRBD2 NA TRBJ2-2 18 TRBV9 TGTGCCAGCAGCGGAGGGACTAGCGGGAGGGCCGGCACCGGGGAGCTGTTTTTT CASSGGTSGRAGTGELFF
TRBD2 NA TRBJ2-7 15 TRBV7-9 TGTGCCAGCAGCGACGGACTAGCGGGGGGGATTGAGCAGTACTTC CASSDGLAGGIEQYF
NA NA TRBJ1-3 16 TRBV27 TGTGCCAGCAGTCGTACGACACCAAGCTCTGGAAACACCATATATTTT CASSRTTPSSGNTIYF
NA few TRBJ1-2 11 TRBV19 TGTGCCAGTAGTATCGGGAGTTTCTACACCTTC CASSIGSFYTF
NA NA TRBJ1-5 16 TRBV9 TGTGCCAGCAGCGTAGACGGGGGGGCTCCATCTCAGCCCCAGCATTTT CASSVDGGAPSQPQHF
NA NA TRBJ2-1 19 TRBV11-2 TGTGCCAGCAGAAAGGGAACTAAGTTGGTGCGGGACGATTACAATGAGCAGTTCTTC CASRKGTKLVRDDYNEQFF
TRBD1 NA TRBJ2-7 15 TRBV18 TGTGCCAGCTCGCCGACAGGGGGTCAATCCTACGAGCAGTACTTC CASSPTGGQSYEQYF
NA NA TRBJ1-2 13 TRBV11-3 TGTGCCAGCAGCTTAGCCGGGAACTATGGCTACACCTTC CASSLAGNYGYTF
TRBD1 NA TRBJ2-3 14 TRBV7-3 TGTGCCAGCAGCTTAGGACAGGGGGTTAATACGCAGTATTTT CASSLGQGVNTQYF
TRBD2 many TRBJ2-1 18 TRBV7-8 TGTGCCAGCAGCACTAGGGTAGTAACTAGCGGGGGGGACAATGAGCAGTTCTTC CASSTRVVTSGGDNEQFF
TRBD2 NA TRBJ2-4 15 TRBV7-2 TGTGCCAGCAGCTTAGCGCCTAGCGGAGGAAACATTCAGTGCTTC CASSLAPSGGNIQCF
TRBD1 NA TRBJ2-5 16 TRBV19 TGTGCCAGTAGTAGAAGGACAGGGGTGGGAGGAGAGACCCAGTACTTC CASSRRTGVGGETQYF
NA NA TRBJ1-1 14 TRBV28 TGTGCCAGCGAACAGGGTGGGATTAACACTGAAGCTTTCTTT CASEQGGINTEAFF
TRBD1 NA TRBJ2-5 13 TRBV7-3 TGTGCCAGCAGCTTAAGCAGGGGGGAGACCCAGTACTTC CASSLSRGETQYF
TRBD1 NA TRBJ1-2 14 TRBV5-4 TGTGCCAGCAGCTGGGGACAGGGGACGGGGGGCTACACCTTC CASSWGQGTGGYTF
NA NA TRBJ1-2 12 TRBV7-9 TGTGCCAGCCGTCAGGGAATCTATGGCTACACCTTC CASRQGIYGYTF
TRBD1 NA TRBJ2-5 14 TRBV5-1 TGCGCCAGCAGCTCTCCCGACAGGGGGGAGACCCAGTACTTC CASSSPDRGETQYF
NA NA TRBJ1-2 15 TRBV5-5 TGTGCCAGCAGTTCACTTCGACTCGCTAACTATGGCTACACCTTC CASSSLRLANYGYTF
NA NA TRBJ2-7 17 TRBV4-1 TGCGCCAGCAGCCAGGGTCTGACCACAGGTCTAATTTGCGGGCAGTACTTC CASSQGLTTGLICGQYF
NA NA TRBJ2-5 12 TRBV7-9 TGTGCCAGCAGCCAGTTTTATGAGACCCAGTACTTC CASSQFYETQYF
NA NA TRBJ1-3 14 TRBV5-1 TGCGCCAGCAGCCGATTGGAGGCCAGCCGTGGCATATATTTT CASSRLEASRGIYF
NA NA TRBJ1-3 11 TRBV7-9 TGTGCCAGCATCGGTGTAGACACCATATATTTT CASIGVDTIYF
NA NA TRBJ1-1 15 TRBV4-3 TGCGCCAGCAGCCCTCAAACCCATTGGAGCACTGAAGCTTTCTTT CASSPQTHWSTEAFF
NA NA TRBJ2-1 14 TRBV4-1 TGCGCCAGCAGCCAAGATCCAGGGAACAATGAGCAGTTCTTC CASSQDPGNNEQFF
TRBD1 NA TRBJ1-6 14 TRBV5-6 TGTGCCAGCAGCTACGACAGGGGGAATTCACCCCTCCACTTT CASSYDRGNSPLHF
TRBD1 few TRBJ1-1 16 TRBV10-3 TGTGCCATCAGTAAGGACAGGGTGAAGATTTATACTGAAGCTTTCTTT CAISKDRVKIYTEAFF
NA NA TRBJ1-1 14 TRBV7-2 TGTGCCAGCAGCTTAGATATGGTGGCCACAAAAGCTTTCTTT CASSLDMVATKAFF
NA NA TRBJ1-5 15 TRBV15 TGTGCCACCAGCAGAGATTCAGGGGTCAGTCAGCCCCAGCATTTT CATSRDSGVSQPQHF
NA NA TRBJ2-1 15 TRBV6-5 TGTGCCAGCAGGGAAAGCGGAACCCCCTACAATGAGCAGTTCTTC CASRESGTPYNEQFF
TRBD1 NA TRBJ2-5 14 TRBV6-5 TGTGCCAGCAGGCTAGACAGGGATCGAAAGACCCAGTACTTC CASRLDRDRKTQYF
TRBD2 NA TRBJ2-7 15 TRBV7-9 TGTGCCAGTAGTCCCCCGGGACTAGGGTCCCACGAGCAGTACTTC CASSPPGLGSHEQYF
TRBD2 NA TRBJ2-5 16 TRBV5-4 TGTGCCAGCAGCTCGCGGAGCGGGGGGGGGCGGGAGACCCAGTACTTC CASSSRSGGGRETQYF
TRBD1 NA TRBJ2-5 13 TRBV5-4 TGTGCCAGCAGCATACAGGGGGCATGGACCCAGTACTTC CASSIQGAWTQYF